This T cell receptor beta chain was captured by sequencing in a study of siplizumab effects on memory and regulatory T cells. Study-level findings and limits: The mapping of alloreactive clones to unstimulated subsets covered only a minor fraction of them. Where siplizumab was present, mappable alloreactive CD4+ clones averaged 68.8% Treg-derived, compared with less than 35% in controls. No naive or memory phenotype could be assigned to roughly 75-97% of proliferating clones. Apparently more diverse than memory cells, naive T cells also seemed major alloresponse contributors.

The CDR3 totals 14 residues. Germline loops: CDR1 ENHRY, CDR2 SYGVKD. Trimming took off 6 bases at V and 6 bases at J, with 15 bases between the two ends. Remarks on this clone: Antigen specificity is unknown.

Method: immunoSEQ multiplex PCR; TCRdb's copy keeps in-frame clones and lacks some. The sample lists 87,000 or so clones, roughly 94% occurring once. The sequenced material came from non-Treg CD4+ T cells sorted from blood. The chain employs TRBV10-3 and TRBJ1-5; D gene uncertain. The receptor was derived from a human donor in good health. DNA of the CDR3: TGTGCCATCAGCGGGGAGGGCGCCGGTCAGCCCCAGCATTTT. This encodes CAISGEGAGQPQHF.